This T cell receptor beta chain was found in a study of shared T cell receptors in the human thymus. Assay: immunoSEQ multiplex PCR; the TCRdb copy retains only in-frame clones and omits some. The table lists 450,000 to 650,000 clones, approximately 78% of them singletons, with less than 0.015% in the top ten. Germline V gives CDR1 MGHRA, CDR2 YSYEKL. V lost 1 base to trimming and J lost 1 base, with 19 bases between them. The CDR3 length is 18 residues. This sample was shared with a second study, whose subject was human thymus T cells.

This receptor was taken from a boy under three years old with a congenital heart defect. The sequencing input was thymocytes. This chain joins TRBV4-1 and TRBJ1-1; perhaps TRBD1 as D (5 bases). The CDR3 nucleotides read TGCGCCAGCAGCCAAGTGGAGTGGGGCCAATGGTGGAACACTGAAGCTTTCTTT. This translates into CASSQVEWGQWWNTEAFF.